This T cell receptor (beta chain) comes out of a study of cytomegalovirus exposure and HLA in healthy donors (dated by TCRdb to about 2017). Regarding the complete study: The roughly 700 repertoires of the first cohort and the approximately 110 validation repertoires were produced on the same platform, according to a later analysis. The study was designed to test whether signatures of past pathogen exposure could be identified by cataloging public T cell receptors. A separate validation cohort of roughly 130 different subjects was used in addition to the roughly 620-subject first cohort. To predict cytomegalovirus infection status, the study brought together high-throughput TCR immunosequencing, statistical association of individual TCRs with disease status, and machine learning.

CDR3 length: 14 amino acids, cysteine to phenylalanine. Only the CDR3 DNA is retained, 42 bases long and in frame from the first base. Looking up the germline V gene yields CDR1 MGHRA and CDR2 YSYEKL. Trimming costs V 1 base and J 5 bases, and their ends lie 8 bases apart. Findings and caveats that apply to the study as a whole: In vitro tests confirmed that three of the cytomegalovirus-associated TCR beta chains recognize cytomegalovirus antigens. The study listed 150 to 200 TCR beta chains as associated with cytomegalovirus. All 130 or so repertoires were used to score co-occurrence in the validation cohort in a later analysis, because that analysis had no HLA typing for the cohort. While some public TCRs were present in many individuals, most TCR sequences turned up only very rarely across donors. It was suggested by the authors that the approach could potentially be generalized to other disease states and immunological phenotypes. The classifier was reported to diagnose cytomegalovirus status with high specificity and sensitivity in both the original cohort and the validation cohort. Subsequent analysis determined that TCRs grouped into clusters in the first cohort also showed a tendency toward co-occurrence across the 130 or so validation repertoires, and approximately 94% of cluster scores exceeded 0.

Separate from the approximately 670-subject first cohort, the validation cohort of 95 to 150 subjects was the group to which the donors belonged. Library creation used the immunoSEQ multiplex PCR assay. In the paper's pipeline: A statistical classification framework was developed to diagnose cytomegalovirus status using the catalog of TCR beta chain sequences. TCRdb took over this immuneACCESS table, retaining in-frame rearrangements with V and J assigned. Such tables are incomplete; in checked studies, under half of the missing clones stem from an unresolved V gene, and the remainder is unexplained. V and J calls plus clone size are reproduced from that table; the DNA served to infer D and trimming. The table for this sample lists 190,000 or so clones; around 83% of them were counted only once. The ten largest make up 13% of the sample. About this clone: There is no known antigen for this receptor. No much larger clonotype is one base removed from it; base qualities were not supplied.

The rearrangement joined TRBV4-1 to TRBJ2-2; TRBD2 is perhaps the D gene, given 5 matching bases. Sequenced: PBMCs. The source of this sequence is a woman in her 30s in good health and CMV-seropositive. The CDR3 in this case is CASSQVPGTGELFF. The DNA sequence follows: TGCGCCAGCAGCCAAGTTCCGGGAACCGGGGAGCTGTTTTTT.